In this sample, the clone carrying this TCR beta chain turned up many times. The target antigen is unknown. Trimming removed 6 bases at V and 4 bases at J, with 15 bases between. The CDR3 is 15 amino acids. What was amplified from RNA transcripts were TCR beta CDR3 regions. When the TCR CDR3 underwent first-round RT-PCR, the HTBI primer set was used. TCRdb called the multiplex PCR reads again in MiXCR, with one record for every CDR3 protein. The profile shows about 700,000 distinct CDR3 sequences, 14% of them singletons. These data originate in a study of T cells in Graves' hyperthyroidism and ophthalmopathy. Study-level points and caveats: In blood, most of the thyroid clonotypes expanded above 0.001 were also present. Ophthalmopathy was distinguished from stable hyperthyroidism by 13 V-J signatures.

Graves' hyperthyroidism was deemed stable absent ophthalmopathy progression within 18 months. Source material for PBMCs was about 10 ml fresh peripheral blood. The TCR originated in a woman in her late teens or twenties with Graves' hyperthyroidism. This sequence joins TRBV12-3 or TRBV12-4 and TRBJ2-2; D is undetermined. The sample consisted of blood. The CDR3 protein is CASSFGLVATGELFF. The CDR3 bases are TGTGCCAGCAGCTTTGGGTTGGTGGCCACCGGGGAGCTGTTTTTT.